This T cell receptor (beta chain) derives from a study of graft-versus-host responses after intestinal transplantation. Study-wide context: Recipients got multivisceral, liver-intestinal, or isolated intestinal transplants. Induction using anti-thymocyte globulin, followed by tacrolimus and steroids for 2 to 4 years, was given to all recipients. Overall study findings and caveats: GvH clonotypes were identified within recipient marrow, with a subset emerging first in ileum or blood.

The CDR3 contains 14 residues. Trimming stripped 9 bases from V and 4 bases from J, with 15 bases between. Germline V gene sequence: CDR1 MRHNA, CDR2 SNTAGT. Clones were sequenced by immunoSEQ multiplex PCR, and TCRdb holds only the in-frame ones, with some missing. Among about 120,000 clones listed, over 85% were seen once. Turning to this clone: The antigen remains unidentified.

The V call is TRBV6-4, the J call TRBJ1-4, with D uncertain. The sequenced sample was unstimulated CD4+ T cells sorted from spleen or lymph node cells, obtained before intestinal transplant. This clonotype was sampled from a human donor who received an intestinal transplant. The CDR3 DNA reads as TGTGCCAGTAAGAGCGGGCGGGGTAATGAAAAACTGTTTTTT. Its translation: CASKSGRGNEKLFF.